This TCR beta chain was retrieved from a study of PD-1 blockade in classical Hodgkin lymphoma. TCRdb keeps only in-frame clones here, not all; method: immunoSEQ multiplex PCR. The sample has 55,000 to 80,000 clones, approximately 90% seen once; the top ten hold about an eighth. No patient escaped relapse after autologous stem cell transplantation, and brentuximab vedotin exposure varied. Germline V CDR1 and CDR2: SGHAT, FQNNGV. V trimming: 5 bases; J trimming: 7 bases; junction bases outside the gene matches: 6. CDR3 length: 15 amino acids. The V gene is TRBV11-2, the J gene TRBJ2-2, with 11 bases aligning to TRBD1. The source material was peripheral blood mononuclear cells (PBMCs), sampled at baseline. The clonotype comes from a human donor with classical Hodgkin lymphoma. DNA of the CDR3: TGTGCCAGCAGCCCGGGACAGGGGGAGGGCGGGGAGCTGTTTTTT. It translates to CASSPGQGEGGELFF.